This TCR beta chain came from a study of a mutant IDH1 vaccine in newly diagnosed glioma. Indicated time point: week 35, safety follow-up. Every single dose of the vaccine, 300 ug of mutant IDH1 20-mer peptide, came with topical imiquimod. This clone came up once. What it binds is unknown. Assay: immunoSEQ multiplex PCR; the TCRdb copy retains only in-frame clones and omits some. The data hold about 55,000 clones, with under 90% observed a single time. This CDR3 has 16 residues. Per germline, CDR1 MNHEY and CDR2 SMNVEV (reference sequence). The ends lost 2 bases at V and 8 bases at J; junction bases unmatched: 6.

V and J are TRBV27 and TRBJ1-6; 10 bases match TRBD1. The clonotype originates from a woman aged 18-30 years with glioma. The sequences come from PBMCs, collected from a glioma patient whose treatment included an IDH1 peptide vaccine. The CDR3 region has the DNA TGTGCCAGCAGTTTAGGACGCGGGACAGGGGATTCACCCCTCCACTTT. This translates into CASSLGRGTGDSPLHF.